The 19 T cell receptor beta chains below all came from one sample that was sequenced in a study of T cell responses to AZD1222 COVID-19 vaccine. TCRdb's table, derived via immunoSEQ multiplex PCR, lists solely in-frame clones and lacks some. The profile shows roughly 100,000 clones, about 89% of them singletons. The specimen was peripheral blood, collected 28 days after the second AZD1222 dose. These receptors were taken from an adult who received the AZD1222 COVID-19 vaccine.

V usage is TRBV7-3 and J usage is TRBJ1-1; the match to TRBD1 covers 8 bases. J lost 4 bases, V lost 5 bases, and 9 bases had no gene match. CDR1 is SGHTA and CDR2 is FQGTGA in the germline V gene. This CDR3 has 15 amino acids. The CDR3 here is CASSPNSDRGTEAFF. CDR3 in DNA: TGTGCCAGCAGCCCCAATTCCGACAGGGGCACTGAAGCTTTCTTT.

J is TRBJ1-2 and V is TRBV3-1 (or the pseudogene TRBV3-2); D call uncertain. This CDR3 contains 14 residues. V lost 1 base and J 6 bases, leaving 12 bases between the germline ends. Germline CDR1 LGHDT, CDR2 YNNKEL (reference sequence). The CDR3 region has the DNA TGTGCCAGCAGCCAAGTCGCTTTCCGGGATGGCTACACCTTC. Translation: CASSQVAFRDGYTF.

This rearrangement joins TRBV6-1 to TRBJ1-3; no firm D call. This CDR3 is 15 amino acids long. Germline values: CDR1 MNHNS, CDR2 SASEGT. V lost 0 bases, J lost 3 bases, and 9 bases lay in between. As DNA, the CDR3 is TGTGCCAGCAGTGAAGCGCTAGGATATGGAAACACCATATATTTT. It encodes CASSEALGYGNTIYF.

The chain links TRBV6-5 to TRBJ1-2, with D maybe TRBD1 (5 bases). V was shortened by 6 bases and J by 13 bases, with 24 bases between the two germline ends. Per the germline V gene, CDR1 is MNHEY and CDR2 is SVGAGI. The CDR3 sequence is 14 residues long. This CDR3 reads CASSRPTDWESLTF. The CDR3, as DNA: TGTGCCAGCAGCCGACCGACAGACTGGGAATCTCTCACCTTC.

The gene calls are TRBV4-1 and TRBJ2-1; possible D gene TRBD2, 6 bases. The CDR3 has 17 amino acids. The V and J ends lost 1 base and 5 bases respectively, with 18 bases between them. The V gene's germline CDR1 is MGHRA and CDR2 YSYEKL. DNA of the CDR3: TGCGCCAGCAGCCAAGTCTCGGGCAGACGCGGGGACAATGAGCAGTTCTTC. Its protein is CASSQVSGRRGDNEQFF.

V gene TRBV6-5 combines with J gene TRBJ2-1; D is ambiguous. Per germline, CDR1 MNHEY and CDR2 SVGAGI. V lost 5 bases and J lost 10, with 15 bases in between. This CDR3 contains 13 residues. CDR3 in amino acids: CASSIQQWGEQFF. CDR3 sequence (DNA): TGTGCCAGCAGTATTCAGCAGTGGGGAGAGCAGTTCTTC.

V is TRBV5-6 and J is TRBJ2-2; perhaps TRBD2 as D (5 bases). The V end lost 1 base, the J end lost 4 bases, and 14 bases lay between the germline ends. Germline CDR1 SGHDT, CDR2 YYEEEE. The CDR3 has 16 residues. As DNA, the CDR3 is TGTGCCAGCAGCTTGACGGGGATAAGTCCCACCGGGGAGCTGTTTTTT. It specifies CASSLTGISPTGELFF.

The V call is TRBV28, the J call TRBJ1-1, with unresolved D. The CDR3 totals 13 residues. Between the trimmed V and J ends, which lost 7 bases and 5 bases, there was a span of 14 bases. Germline lookup yields CDR1 MDHEN and CDR2 SYDVKM. DNA for the CDR3: TGTGCCAGCACTCTTAACCCTGGGACTGAAGCTTTCTTT. It encodes CASTLNPGTEAFF.

In its sample, this clone was seen once. This chain uses TRBV3-1 (or the pseudogene TRBV3-2) with TRBJ2-7; D possibly uses TRBD1 or TRBD2 (6 bases each). The length of the CDR3 is 16 residues. Germline lookup yields CDR1 LGHDT and CDR2 YNNKEL (reference sequence). V shed 0 bases and J shed 3 bases, with 15 bases lying between them. CDR3 sequence reads: CASSQDPARGGYEQYF. CDR3 nucleotides: TGTGCCAGCAGCCAAGATCCGGCCAGGGGAGGCTACGAGCAGTACTTC.

The chain recombines TRBV29-1 with TRBJ2-7; D is possibly TRBD2 (5 bases). Germline V CDR1 and CDR2: SQVTM, ANQGSEA. V was trimmed by 6 bases and J by 3 bases, leaving 9 bases between them. This CDR3 spans 11 amino acids. Written as DNA, the CDR3 is TGCAGCGTCGCGGACTTCTACGAGCAGTACTTC. It specifies CSVADFYEQYF.

V is TRBV29-1 and J is TRBJ1-1, with unresolved D. V lost 5 bases and J lost 0, with 7 bases in between. CDR1 and CDR2 (germline): SQVTM, ANQGSEA. CDR3 length: 12 amino acids. The CDR3 here is CSVRGMNTEAFF. The CDR3 coding sequence is TGCAGCGTTCGGGGTATGAACACTGAAGCTTTCTTT.

V gene TRBV3-1 (or the pseudogene TRBV3-2) combines with J gene TRBJ1-1; D might be TRBD1 (5 bases). Germline CDR1 and CDR2: LGHDT and YNNKEL (reference sequence). V lost 4 bases, J lost 0 bases, and 15 bases lay in between. CDR3 length equals 16 residues. CDR3 DNA sequence: TGTGCCAGCAGCCCCCGGACACCGCGGGTGAACACTGAAGCTTTCTTT. Translated: CASSPRTPRVNTEAFF.

This clone has a handful of counts. V gene TRBV5-5 combines with J gene TRBJ2-1; unclear D gene. Germline values: CDR1 SGHKS, CDR2 YYEKEE (reference sequence). The CDR3 consists of 13 residues. Trimming removed 2 bases at V and 5 bases at J, with 8 bases between. The CDR3 protein is CASSFWAHNEQFF. The CDR3 bases are TGTGCCAGCAGCTTTTGGGCCCACAATGAGCAGTTCTTC.

The V call is TRBV5-1, the J call TRBJ2-5; the match to TRBD1 covers 7 bases. Germline assignment: CDR1 SGHRS and CDR2 YFSETQ. With V trimmed by 4 bases and J by 1 base, 10 bases remained unmatched. CDR3 length equals 16 residues. CDR3 residues: CASSPDRVMGQETQYF. CDR3 coding DNA: TGCGCCAGCAGCCCAGACAGGGTGATGGGCCAAGAGACCCAGTACTTC.

V is TRBV28 and J is TRBJ2-3; no clear D gene. Germline assignment: CDR1 MDHEN and CDR2 SYDVKM. V was shortened by 7 bases and J by 0 bases, with 8 bases between the two germline ends. This CDR3 spans 13 amino acids. The CDR3 sequence: CASTRPSTDTQYF. The CDR3 DNA sequence: TGTGCCAGCACGAGACCTAGCACAGATACGCAGTATTTT. Filled out from reference TRBV28 and TRBJ2-3, the complete variable domain reads DVKVTQSSRYLVKRTGEKVFLECVQDMDHENMFWYRQDPGLGLRLIYFSYDVKMKEKGDIPEGYSVSREKKERFSLILESASTNQTSMYLCASTRPSTDTQYFGPGTRLTVL.

The genes are TRBV9 and TRBJ2-7; D gene uncertain. Germline V lookup: CDR1 SGDLS, CDR2 YYNGEE. The CDR3 length is 14 residues. The germline V and J ends were trimmed by 0 bases and 5 bases, with 12 bases remaining between them. The CDR3 DNA follows: TGTGCCAGCAGCGTAGGAGGTTTAGAGGACGAGCAGTACTTC. It codes for CASSVGGLEDEQYF.

J is TRBJ2-5 and V is TRBV9, with TRBD1 matching over 12 bases. V lost 4 bases, J lost 4 bases, and 14 bases stayed unmatched. Germline V gene sequence: CDR1 SGDLS, CDR2 YYNGEE. The CDR3 is 18 residues long. The chain's CDR3 is CASSPLRSGQGATETQYF. The CDR3 DNA reads as TGTGCCAGCAGCCCATTACGCTCGGGACAGGGGGCTACAGAGACCCAGTACTTC.

The CDR3 loop reads CAWVGTSGLTYEQYF. The CDR3 nucleotides are TGTGCCTGGGTAGGGACTAGCGGGCTGACCTACGAGCAGTACTTC. The chain links TRBV30 to TRBJ2-7; 12 positions match TRBD2. The CDR3 is 15 amino acids. The germline V gene encodes CDR1 GTSNPN and CDR2 SVGIG (reference sequence). The trim removed 5 bases at V and 2 bases at J, leaving 7 bases unmatched. The variable domain in full, completed from reference TRBV30 and TRBJ2-7, reads SQTIHQWPATLVQPVGSPLSLECTVEGTSNPNLYWYRQAAGRGLQLLFYSVGIGQISSEVPQNLSASRPQDRQFILSSKKLLLSDSGFYLCAWVGTSGLTYEQYFGPGTRLTVT.

The rearrangement uses TRBV5-4 and TRBJ2-7; TRBD2 aligns across 9 bases. Trimming removed 0 bases from V and 4 bases from J; junction bases left unmatched: 5. The CDR3 is made up of 15 amino acids. The V gene's germline CDR1 is SGHNT and CDR2 YYREEE (reference sequence). The CDR3 region is CASSLGLAGAYEQYF. Written as DNA, the CDR3 is TGTGCCAGCAGCTTGGGGTTAGCGGGAGCGTACGAGCAGTACTTC.